One and the same sample provided the 21 T cell receptor beta chains below, sequenced in a study of T-cell reconstitution after alpha-beta-depleted transplantation in children. Unique molecular identifiers featured in how the TCRbeta library was prepared. TCRdb reprocessed the PCR reads via MiXCR and lists one record per CDR3 protein. Here the sample spans 150,000 to 200,000 distinct CDR3 sequences, over 8.5% being singletons. The sequences come from PBMCs, collected before TCRalphabeta/CD19-depleted stem cell transplant. The receptor source for this set is a boy aged 2 to 9 with acute myeloid leukemia, due to receive a stem cell transplant.

This clonotype was seen ten or more times. Just one base apart from a much larger clone, this may be a read error. J is TRBJ2-2 and V is TRBV5-6; D may correspond to TRBD1 or TRBD2 (6 bases each). V gave up 3 bases and J gave up 5 bases, with 17 bases separating them. The CDR3 is made up of 16 amino acids. Germline assignment: CDR1 SGHDT and CDR2 YYEEEE. This chain's CDR3 is CASSSLEGGWTGELFF. The DNA for the CDR3 is TGTGCCAGCAGCTCCCTAGAGGGGGGATGGACCGGGGAGCTGTTTTTT.

The table lists this clonotype with many counts. The gene calls are TRBV5-1 and TRBJ2-1; 7 bases are shared with TRBD2. This CDR3 comprises 17 residues. With V trimmed by 6 bases and J by 4 bases, 16 bases remained unmatched. Germline CDR1 is SGHRS and CDR2 is YFSETQ. The CDR3 sequence is CASKSTPTSAGYNEQFF. The CDR3 DNA reads TGCGCCAGCAAGTCTACTCCTACTAGCGCGGGTTACAATGAGCAGTTCTTC. The full variable domain, completed using reference TRBV5-1 and TRBJ2-1, is KAGVTQTPRYLIKTRGQQVTLSCSPISGHRSVSWYQQTPGQGLQFLFEYFSETQRNKGNFPGRFSGRQFSNSRSEMNVSTLELGDSALYLCASKSTPTSAGYNEQFFGPGTRLTVL.

This clonotype was recorded many times. The rearrangement links TRBV6-2 or TRBV6-3 to TRBJ2-1, with TRBD2 identical over 10 bases. The junction had 8 bases not matched to a gene; V was cut back by 7 bases and J by 5 bases. This CDR3 is 15 amino acids long. From germline, CDR1 is MNHEY and CDR2 SVGEGT. The chain's CDR3 is CASKLRLAGHNEQFF. The CDR3 DNA sequence: TGTGCCAGCAAGCTCAGACTAGCGGGCCACAATGAGCAGTTCTTC.

This clonotype occurred many times. The V and J genes are TRBV14 and TRBJ1-1; a possible D gene is TRBD1 (6 bases). CDR3 length: 15 amino acids. Germline V gene data show CDR1 as SGHDN and CDR2 as FVKESK. Trimming took 4 bases from V and 3 from J, leaving 15 bases between them. CDR3 amino acids: CASSLRQEGYTEAFF. The CDR3 coding sequence is TGTGCCAGCAGCCTACGACAGGAGGGGTACACTGAAGCTTTCTTT.

This clonotype was recorded a few times. The rearrangement joins TRBV11-2 to TRBJ2-2; 8 nucleotides agree with TRBD2. The J segment lost 5 bases and the V segment lost 3 bases, leaving 5 bases of the junction unmatched. Germline V gene sequence: CDR1 SGHAT, CDR2 FQNNGV. The CDR3 consists of 15 residues. The CDR3 sequence: CASSFREGRTGELFF. The CDR3 DNA reads as TGTGCCAGCAGCTTTCGGGAGGGCCGTACCGGGGAGCTGTTTTTT.

The table lists this clonotype with many counts. For the CDR3, the DNA is TGTGCCAGCAGCTTGGCCAGCGGACTGCTGAGCTCCTACGAGCAGTACGTC. Translation: CASSLASGLLSSYEQYV. This rearrangement joins TRBV5-6 to TRBJ2-7; maybe TRBD2 (5 bases). CDR3 length equals 17 residues. The germline V gene has CDR1 SGHDT and CDR2 YYEEEE. The V end lost 0 bases, the J end lost 0 bases, and 16 bases lay between the germline ends.

This clonotype was seen repeatedly, ten times or more. This chain uses TRBV20-1 with TRBJ2-1; D unclear. V lost 1 base to trimming and J lost 6 bases, with 16 bases between them. Per germline, CDR1 DFQATT and CDR2 SNEGSKA (reference sequence). The CDR3 length is 15 residues. In DNA form, the CDR3 reads TGCAGTGCTAGAGTCGGGCCTTTCAGAAGCAATGAGCAGTTCTTC. Translating gives CSARVGPFRSNEQFF.

This clonotype was seen at least ten times. This chain uses TRBV28 with TRBJ2-2, with 13 bases lining up with TRBD2. J was trimmed by 10 bases and V by 3 bases; bases with no gene match: 20. CDR3 size: 20 residues. Germline V lookup: CDR1 MDHEN, CDR2 SYDVKM. The CDR3 nucleotides are TGTGCCAGCAGTTTTATCCTGTCACTAGCGGGAGGGCCAGAATCTGTGGAGCTGTTTTTT. The encoded protein is CASSFILSLAGGPESVELFF.

This clonotype was counted at least ten times. The V gene is TRBV28, the J gene TRBJ2-5; the D is unclear. The length of the CDR3 is 13 residues. Germline V CDR1 and CDR2: MDHEN, SYDVKM. The V end lost 3 bases, the J end lost 3 bases, and 8 bases lay between the germline ends. The CDR3 here is CASSLNGEETQYF. CDR3 sequence (DNA): TGTGCCAGCAGTTTGAATGGTGAAGAGACCCAGTACTTC.

Many counts were recorded for this clonotype. V usage is TRBV10-3 and J usage is TRBJ2-7; D call uncertain. The CDR3 totals 14 residues. Germline V gene data show CDR1 as ENHRY and CDR2 as SYGVKD. V lost 5 bases, J lost 2 bases, and 13 bases lay in between. The CDR3 DNA sequence: TGTGCCATCAGTAACCGGGTGGGCGCCTACGAGCAGTACGTC. Translated: CAISNRVGAYEQYV.

This clonotype was counted at least ten times. V gene TRBV12-3 or TRBV12-4 combines with J gene TRBJ1-3; no reliable D call. The V end lost 6 bases, the J end lost 4 bases, and 4 bases lay between the germline ends. This CDR3 spans 11 amino acids. CDR3 sequence: CASSTGNTIYF. DNA for the CDR3: TGTGCCAGCAGCACCGGAAACACCATATATTTT.

This clonotype was seen at least ten times. The V call is TRBV6-5, the J call TRBJ2-1; TRBD1 aligns across 10 bases. The CDR3 runs to 15 residues. Germline V lookup: CDR1 MNHEY, CDR2 SVGAGI. Losses at the gene ends were 2 bases for V and 9 bases for J; bases not matched to a gene: 7. In DNA form, the CDR3 reads TGTGCCAGCAGTTACGACAGGACAGGGGGACGTGAGCAGTTCTTC. Translated: CASSYDRTGGREQFF.

In regard to this clonotype: A far larger clone is one base from this, pointing to a likely read error. The CDR3 nucleotides are TGTGCCAGGAGCTTGGGGCACCGGAGCTCCTATAATTCACCCCTCCACTTT. Residues: CARSLGHRSSYNSPLHF. The chain carries TRBV5-6 and TRBJ1-6; maybe TRBD1 (5 bases). Germline CDR1 SGHDT, CDR2 YYEEEE. This CDR3 is built from 17 residues.

This clonotype showed up just once. A much bigger clone sits one base away, suggesting this may be a read error. V usage is TRBV7-2 and J usage is TRBJ1-1; perhaps TRBD1 as D (6 bases). CDR3 length: 13 residues. V lost 7 bases and J 6 bases, leaving 15 bases between the germline ends. Germline V gene data show CDR1 as SGHTA and CDR2 as FQGNSA. The CDR3: CASTQTAGAEAFF. The CDR3 bases are TGTGCCAGCACCCAGACGGCAGGGGCTGAAGCTTTCTTT.

This clonotype was detected ten times or more. The chain employs TRBV6-1 and TRBJ1-2; 9 positions match TRBD1. Germline lookup yields CDR1 MNHNS and CDR2 SASEGT. The CDR3 runs 15 residues. V lost 6 bases, J lost 2 bases, and 7 bases stayed unmatched. The CDR3 DNA reads TGTGCCAGCAGCACCACCGGGACAGGGAACTATGGCTACACCTTC. Protein sequence: CASSTTGTGNYGYTF.

A word on this clonotype: This could be a read error, since a much larger clone is one nucleotide away. This sequence joins TRBV20-1 and TRBJ1-2; D perhaps matches TRBD1 (5 bases). Germline CDR1 and CDR2: DFQATT and SNEGSKA (reference sequence). The CDR3 length is 13 residues. This CDR3 is CSASLIGDYGYPF. The CDR3 nucleotides read TGCAGTGCTAGCCTCATAGGGGACTATGGCTACCCCTTC.

This clonotype has at least ten counts. The chain has TRBV18 and TRBJ2-1; possible D gene TRBD2, 6 bases. Germline CDR1 KGHSH, CDR2 LQKENI. The germline V and J ends were trimmed by 6 bases and 3 bases, with 15 bases remaining between them. The CDR3 loop spans 15 amino acids. The CDR3 region has the DNA TGTGCCAGCTCTCAGACTAGTTTAGACTACAATGAGCAGTTCTTC. Its protein product is CASSQTSLDYNEQFF. Drawing the rest from reference TRBV18 and TRBJ2-1, the complete variable domain is NAGVMQNPRHLVRRRGQEARLRCSPMKGHSHVYWYRQLPEEGLKFMVYLQKENIIDESGMPKERFSAEFPKEGPSILRIQQVVRGDSAAYFCASSQTSLDYNEQFFGPGTRLTVL.

This clonotype appeared many times. The rearrangement joins TRBV6-4 to TRBJ2-3; D gene ambiguous. The V end was cut by 0 bases, the J end by 1 base, with 5 bases between. The CDR3 runs 14 residues. Germline CDR1 and CDR2: MRHNA and SNTAGT. CDR3 nucleotides: TGTGCCAGCAGTGACTCCCCGGGCACAGATACGCAGTATTTT. It codes for CASSDSPGTDTQYF.

This clonotype was seen many times. The rearrangement links TRBV4-1 to TRBJ2-2; D remains unclear. Germline V gives CDR1 MGHRA, CDR2 YSYEKL. The CDR3 length is 16 residues. The V gene lost 1 base and the J gene lost 0 bases, with 9 bases spanning the gap. The CDR3 is CASSQAWISNTGELFF. CDR3 sequence (DNA): TGCGCCAGCAGCCAAGCTTGGATCTCGAACACCGGGGAGCTGTTTTTT.

This clonotype was recorded many times. The chain links TRBV5-6 to TRBJ2-3; 10 bases are a match to TRBD2. V lost 0 bases and J lost 5; bases outside the gene matches: 9. In germline, CDR1 is SGHDT, CDR2 YYEEEE. This CDR3 is 17 amino acids long. The CDR3 DNA reads as TGTGCCAGCAGCTTGGAACTCAGCGGGAGGGCCGTAGATACGCAGTATTTT. This codes for CASSLELSGRAVDTQYF. Full variable domain (rest looked up from reference TRBV5-6 and TRBJ2-3): DAGVTQSPTHLIKTRGQQVTLRCSPKSGHDTVSWYQQALGQGPQFIFQYYEEEERQRGNFPDRFSGHQFPNYSSELNVNALLLGDSALYLCASSLELSGRAVDTQYFGPGTRLTVL.

This clonotype was seen at least ten times. This chain connects TRBV5-1 to TRBJ1-1, with 7 nucleotides matching TRBD1. V was clipped by 4 bases and J by 0 bases; unmatched bases: 6. Looked up from germline, CDR1 is SGHRS and CDR2 is YFSETQ. The CDR3 is 15 residues long. The CDR3 loop is CASSLLTGMNTEAFF. CDR3 in DNA: TGCGCCAGCAGCCTGCTGACAGGGATGAACACTGAAGCTTTCTTT.